A single sample gave rise to the 13 T cell receptor beta chains below, sequenced in a study of cytomegalovirus exposure and HLA in healthy donors. The PCR employed 60 Vbeta primers together with 13 Jbeta primers. The table came from immunoSEQ multiplex PCR; TCRdb's copy has only in-frame clones and leaves some out. The table has 100,000 to 150,000 clones, around 75% seen once. Sequencing was performed on PBMCs. The receptors stem from a woman aged 45-65 years in good health and CMV-seropositive.

The sample holds one count of this clone. The chain couples TRBV7-2 to TRBJ1-6; the match to TRBD1 covers 7 bases. CDR3 size: 15 residues. V was clipped by 4 bases and J by 13 bases; unmatched bases: 13. Germline V gene data show CDR1 as SGHTA and CDR2 as FQGNSA. The CDR3 DNA follows: TGTGCCAGCAGCTCGACCGGGACAGCCAGGGGGCCCCTCCACTTT. Its protein is CASSSTGTARGPLHF.

This clone was seen just once. This rearrangement joins TRBV5-6 to TRBJ2-5, with D possibly matching TRBD2 (6 bases). V was pared by 2 bases and J by 3 bases, with 14 bases between. Per germline, CDR1 SGHDT and CDR2 YYEEEE. CDR3 length: 15 amino acids. CDR3 residues: CASSFWRGWEETQYF. DNA of the CDR3: TGTGCCAGCAGCTTTTGGCGGGGTTGGGAAGAGACCCAGTACTTC.

V and J are TRBV10-1 and TRBJ1-3; 8 bases are a match to TRBD1. Per the germline V gene, CDR1 is WNHNN and CDR2 is SYGVQD (reference sequence). After removal of 6 bases from V and 0 bases from J, the junction contained 13 bases not matched to a gene. The CDR3 covers 18 residues. This CDR3 is CASSHRGNRSSSGNTIYF. The CDR3 bases are TGCGCCAGCAGCCACAGGGGGAATCGTAGCAGCTCTGGAAACACCATATATTTT.

V gene TRBV7-6 combines with J gene TRBJ2-3; D is possibly TRBD2 (5 bases). The CDR3 is 16 amino acids. The germline CDR1 and CDR2 sequences are SGHVS and FNYEAQ. Trimming stripped 5 bases from V and 1 base from J, with 16 bases between. The DNA of the CDR3 is TGTGCCAGCAGCCCCCGGGATTGGCGGGGCACAGATACGCAGTATTTT. Its translation is CASSPRDWRGTDTQYF.

The sample holds a few counts of this clone. The V and J genes are TRBV11-3 and TRBJ1-1; TRBD1 aligns across 7 bases. This CDR3 has 13 residues. The germline CDR1 and CDR2 sequences are SGHNT and YENEEA. Unmatched junction bases numbered 5, after V lost 6 bases and J lost 4 bases. CDR3: CASRITGATEAFF. The CDR3, as DNA: TGTGCCAGCAGGATAACAGGGGCCACTGAAGCTTTCTTT.

This clone has just a few counts. This sequence joins TRBV6-5 and TRBJ1-5; the D is unclear. The CDR3 has 13 residues. V was clipped by 8 bases and J by 0 bases, with 8 bases between them. Germline V gene lookup returns CDR1 MNHEY and CDR2 SVGAGI. CDR3 sequence reads: CASGPGSNQPQHF. The CDR3, as DNA: TGTGCCAGCGGCCCGGGTAGCAATCAGCCCCAGCATTTT.

This clone was observed once. The CDR3, as DNA: TGTGCCAGCAGCCCCCCGACAGGCCGCTCCTACGAGCAGTACTTC. Its protein is CASSPPTGRSYEQYF. This chain links TRBV7-9 with TRBJ2-7; the D gene is possibly TRBD1 (6 bases). From germline, CDR1 is SEHNR and CDR2 FQNEAQ (reference sequence). The length of the CDR3 is 15 residues. Trimming took off 5 bases at V and 0 bases at J, with 14 bases between the two ends.

The chain links TRBV7-7 to TRBJ2-5, with 10 positions matching TRBD2. CDR3 length: 15 residues. Germline CDR1 and CDR2: SSHAT and FNYEAQ (reference sequence). CDR3 DNA: TGTGCTAGCCGACCTACTTTACAGCGGGAGGGCCCCCAGTACTTC. Translated: CASRPTLQREGPQYF.

Note on this clone: Different DNA sequences within this sample yield the same CDR3. The gene calls are TRBV5-1 and TRBJ2-1; D call uncertain. Per the germline V gene, CDR1 is SGHRS and CDR2 is YFSETQ. Trimming removed 0 bases from V and 6 bases from J, with 4 bases in between. The CDR3 consists of 12 residues. The CDR3 here is CASSLGGNEQFF. Here the CDR3 DNA reads TGCGCCAGCAGCTTGGGAGGCAATGAGCAGTTCTTC.

This rearrangement joins TRBV5-5 to TRBJ2-7; D perhaps matches TRBD1 (6 bases). The CDR3 is made up of 16 amino acids. V was cut by 4 bases and J by 5 bases, with 22 bases left in between. Germline V gene lookup returns CDR1 SGHKS and CDR2 YYEKEE (reference sequence). For the CDR3, the DNA is TGTGCCAGCAGCCCCTCCCTATGGACAGACGAGGACGAGCAGTACTTC. Its translation: CASSPSLWTDEDEQYF.

The count of this clone is one. This chain uses TRBV7-8 with TRBJ2-3; 9 bases align to TRBD1. Germline trimming cut 4 bases from V and 1 base from J; bases unmatched to any gene: 6. This CDR3 contains 16 residues. Germline V gene sequence: CDR1 SGHVS, CDR2 FQNEAQ. CDR3 nucleotide sequence: TGTGCCAGCAGCTCCTACAGGGGGCCTGGCACAGATACGCAGTATTTT. It codes for CASSSYRGPGTDTQYF.

This clone was detected only once. This chain uses TRBV15 with TRBJ1-6; weak D call: TRBD1 (6 bases). V gave up 6 bases and J gave up 8 bases, with 14 bases separating them. The germline V gene has CDR1 LNHNV and CDR2 YYDKDF (reference sequence). CDR3 length equals 14 residues. CDR3 in DNA: TGTGCCACCAGGAGGGGGGGGGTCTATTCACCCCTCCACTTT. Translation gives CATRRGGVYSPLHF.

The CDR3, as DNA: TGTGCCAGCAGCCAACGGAGGGTGTTGGACACCGGGGAGCTGTTTTTT. Translation: CASSQRRVLDTGELFF. The chain recombines TRBV5-6 with TRBJ2-2; possible D gene TRBD2, 6 bases. Per germline, CDR1 SGHDT and CDR2 YYEEEE. The CDR3 has 16 amino acids. Trimming stripped 4 bases from V and 3 bases from J, with 16 bases between.